One and the same sample provided the 22 T cell receptor beta chains below, sequenced in a study of regulatory T cells in long-lasting Graves disease. With iRepertoire HTBI primers and Arm-PCR of CDR3 regions, TCR beta libraries were built. Via MiXCR, TCRdb re-called the multiplex PCR reads, giving one row per CDR3 protein. The sample lists some 450,000 distinct CDR3 sequences; 23% were seen once. The time point here: persistent/refractory GD, antithyroid drugs over 5 years with positive TRAb. RNA isolated from PBMCs was used to make the TCR library. This specimen consisted of peripheral blood mononuclear cells (PBMCs), obtained when the disease was refractory, from a patient treated with antithyroid drugs. The receptors here all came from a female donor with Graves disease.

This clonotype came up a few times. This chain links TRBV9 with TRBJ2-2; D unclear. The CDR3 spans 14 residues. Germline V lookup: CDR1 SGDLS, CDR2 YYNGEE. Trimming stripped 0 bases from V and 6 bases from J, with 9 bases between. This CDR3 reads CASSVEGLAGELFF. The CDR3 nucleotides read TGTGCCAGCAGCGTAGAAGGCCTCGCCGGGGAGCTGTTTTTT.

Notes on this clonotype: One base away lies a much larger clone, so this may be a sequencing read error. This chain connects TRBV6-1 to TRBJ2-7; TRBD2 might be the D (5 bases). This CDR3 region has 14 residues. The germline V gene encodes CDR1 MNHNS and CDR2 SASEGT. V was pared by 6 bases and J by 3 bases, with 15 bases between. CDR3 nucleotides: TGTGCCAGCAGCCTCATGGGGAGCTTCTACGAGCAGTACTTC. The encoded protein is CASSLMGSFYEQYF.

Many counts were recorded for this clonotype. J is TRBJ1-1 and V is TRBV28; the D is unclear. The CDR3 contains 12 residues. CDR1 is MDHEN and CDR2 is SYDVKM in the germline V gene. V gave up 6 bases and J gave up 6 bases, with 11 bases separating them. CDR3 nucleotides: TGTGCCAGCAGCCCAGACTTGGCTGAAGCTTTCTTT. Translation gives CASSPDLAEAFF.

This clonotype occurred many times. As DNA, the CDR3 is TGTGCCAGCACGAAGGGGAGCTATGGCTACACCTTC. The encoded protein is CASTKGSYGYTF. The V call is TRBV6-1, the J call TRBJ1-2; maybe TRBD1 (5 bases). This CDR3 contains 12 residues. The germline V gene encodes CDR1 MNHNS and CDR2 SASEGT. V lost 7 bases to trimming and J lost 4 bases, with 10 bases between them.

This clonotype has a count of ten or more. The V gene is TRBV13, the J gene TRBJ1-1; 10 nucleotides match TRBD1. The germline gives CDR1 PRHDT, CDR2 FYEKMQ (reference sequence). The CDR3 runs to 17 residues. J lost 1 base, V lost 4 bases, and 9 bases had no gene match. The CDR3 DNA reads TGTGCCAGCAGCTGGGCCGGGACAGGGGCCGCGAACACTGAAGCTTTCTTT. It is translated as CASSWAGTGAANTEAFF. The whole variable domain, filled in from reference TRBV13 and TRBJ1-1, reads AAGVIQSPRHLIKEKRETATLKCYPIPRHDTVYWYQQGPGQDPQFLISFYEKMQSDKGSIPDRFSAQQFSDYHSELNMSSLELGDSALYFCASSWAGTGAANTEAFFGQGTRLTVV.

This clonotype has just a few counts. The V gene is TRBV28, the J gene TRBJ1-1; D is uncertain. The germline gives CDR1 MDHEN, CDR2 SYDVKM. This CDR3 has 16 amino acids. V lost 4 bases to trimming and J lost 1 base, with 16 bases between them. CDR3 amino acids: CASSYDLTARNTEAFF. The CDR3 DNA reads TGTGCCAGCAGTTACGACCTAACGGCCCGGAACACTGAAGCTTTCTTT. Complete variable domain (other parts from reference TRBV28 and TRBJ1-1): DVKVTQSSRYLVKRTGEKVFLECVQDMDHENMFWYRQDPGLGLRLIYFSYDVKMKEKGDIPEGYSVSREKKERFSLILESASTNQTSMYLCASSYDLTARNTEAFFGQGTRLTVV.

In this sample, this clonotype turned up many times. The genes are TRBV6-5 and TRBJ2-5; 11 bases are shared with TRBD2. This CDR3 has 18 residues. Germline CDR1 MNHEY, CDR2 SVGAGI. V lost 0 bases and J lost 5; bases outside the gene matches: 11. The CDR3 spells CASSYSRRLAGGGETQYF. The CDR3 DNA reads TGTGCCAGCAGTTACTCGAGACGGCTAGCGGGAGGTGGCGAGACCCAGTACTTC.

The chain is built from TRBV7-2 and TRBJ1-4; TRBD1 matches 9 bases. This CDR3 has 15 amino acids. J lost 10 bases, V lost 1 base, and 7 bases had no gene match. The V gene's germline CDR1 is SGHTA and CDR2 FQGNSA. CDR3 in DNA: TGTGCCAGCAGCTTAGAACCAATGACAGGGGGAAAACTGTTTTTT. Protein product: CASSLEPMTGGKLFF.

This clonotype was counted ten times or more. This chain uses TRBV6-1 with TRBJ2-5; D remains unclear. The CDR3 is made up of 11 amino acids. The V gene lost 6 bases and the J gene lost 5 bases, with 7 bases spanning the gap. Per the germline V gene, CDR1 is MNHNS and CDR2 is SASEGT. CDR3 sequence: CASSTSETQYF. CDR3 in DNA: TGTGCCAGCAGCACGTCGGAGACCCAGTACTTC.

Remarks on this clonotype: Relative to the germline gene, one junction end is altered; a read error may explain this. The V call is TRBV5-1, the J call TRBJ2-7, with 7 nucleotides matching TRBD1. This CDR3 is 14 amino acids long. Germline CDR1 and CDR2: SGHRS and YFSETQ. The CDR3 protein is CPSSRRQGQYEQYF. In nucleotides, the CDR3 is TGCCCCAGCAGCCGACGACAGGGACAGTACGAGCAGTACTTC. Variable domain in full (rest from reference TRBV5-1 and TRBJ2-7): KAGVTQTPRYLIKTRGQQVTLSCSPISGHRSVSWYQQTPGQGLQFLFEYFSETQRNKGNFPGRFSGRQFSNSRSEMNVSTLELGDSALYLCPSSRRQGQYEQYFGPGTRLTVT.

This clonotype was recorded at least ten times. The chain joins TRBV20-1 to TRBJ2-5; perhaps TRBD2 as D (6 bases). Germline loops: CDR1 DFQATT, CDR2 SNEGSKA (reference sequence). The V and J ends lost 6 bases and 7 bases respectively, with 18 bases between them. The CDR3 runs 13 residues. The CDR3 is CSATDYSGWTQYF. The CDR3 DNA sequence: TGCAGTGCAACGGACTACAGCGGATGGACCCAGTACTTC.

This clonotype has a handful of counts. This chain uses TRBV5-1 with TRBJ1-1; 7 bases match TRBD1. Germline assignment: CDR1 SGHRS and CDR2 YFSETQ. The CDR3 has 13 residues. V trimming: 6 bases; J trimming: 8 bases; junction bases outside the gene matches: 10. CDR3 DNA: TGCGCCAGCAAACAAGGGACAGCCCTCGAAGCTTTCTTT. It codes for CASKQGTALEAFF.

The V and J genes are TRBV19 and TRBJ1-1; D ambiguous. The V end lost 2 bases, the J end lost 0 bases, and 13 bases lay between the germline ends. The CDR3 totals 16 residues. Germline-derived CDR1 and CDR2 are LNHDA and SQIVND (reference sequence). The CDR3 sequence: CASSINPPRVNTEAFF. For the CDR3, the DNA is TGTGCCAGTAGTATAAATCCCCCTCGGGTGAACACTGAAGCTTTCTTT.

This clonotype was recorded at least ten times. This sequence joins TRBV27 and TRBJ2-7; 10 nucleotides line up with TRBD1. This CDR3 comprises 14 residues. Per germline, CDR1 MNHEY and CDR2 SMNVEV (reference sequence). The V gene end was trimmed by 6 bases and the J gene end by 4 bases; junction bases not matched to a gene: 6. CDR3: CASRRTGGEYEQYF. CDR3 DNA: TGTGCCAGCAGGCGGACAGGGGGGGAATACGAGCAGTACTTC.

The chain uses TRBV30 and TRBJ2-7; TRBD1 might be the D (6 bases). The V and J ends lost 5 bases and 5 bases respectively, with 13 bases between them. Germline lookup yields CDR1 GTSNPN and CDR2 SVGIG (reference sequence). This CDR3 is 12 amino acids long. CDR3 DNA sequence: TGTGCCTGGGGGGGACACTTGGACGAGCAGTACTTC. Amino acids: CAWGGHLDEQYF.

In this sample, this clonotype turned up many times. This sequence joins TRBV10-3 and TRBJ1-4; D unclear. This CDR3 is built from 14 residues. V dropped 3 bases and J dropped 6 bases, with 11 bases sitting between them. Germline CDR1 is ENHRY and CDR2 is SYGVKD. The CDR3 here is CAISEGNRDEKLFF. CDR3 bases: TGTGCCATCAGTGAAGGGAATAGGGATGAAAAACTGTTTTTT.

The table lists this clonotype with many counts. The rearrangement uses TRBV5-1 and TRBJ1-2; a weak D match, TRBD1 (5 bases). CDR1 and CDR2 (germline): SGHRS, YFSETQ. The length of the CDR3 is 15 residues. Trimming shortened V by 4 bases and J by 3 bases, and 16 bases separated the two germline ends. DNA for the CDR3: TGCGCCAGCAGCACAGGTGGGGTGGAAGACTATGGCTACACCTTC. Residues: CASSTGGVEDYGYTF.

The chain uses TRBV7-2 and TRBJ2-1, with D perhaps matching TRBD2 (6 bases). From germline, CDR1 is SGHTA and CDR2 FQGNSA. V lost 5 bases and J 4 bases, leaving 15 bases between the germline ends. The CDR3 runs 15 residues. The CDR3 nucleotides are TGTGCCAGCAGCCAAGCGGGTAGTCGGTACAATGAGCAGTTCTTC. Translated, it gives CASSQAGSRYNEQFF.

This chain uses TRBV30 with TRBJ1-5, with 7 bases matching TRBD1. The CDR3 length is 13 residues. CDR1 is GTSNPN and CDR2 is SVGIG in the germline V gene (reference sequence). Trimming took 2 bases from V and 5 from J; bases not matched to a gene: 3. CDR3: CAWSTGQDQPQHF. Written as DNA, the CDR3 is TGTGCCTGGAGTACAGGACAGGATCAGCCCCAGCATTTT.

The rearrangement links TRBV20-1 to TRBJ2-7; no definite D call. The CDR3 consists of 14 residues. Germline V gene lookup returns CDR1 DFQATT and CDR2 SNEGSKA (reference sequence). V lost 0 bases and J lost 3, with 12 bases in between. CDR3 protein: CSARDRTEGYEQYF. CDR3 nucleotides: TGCAGTGCTAGAGACAGGACGGAAGGCTACGAGCAGTACTTC.

This clonotype has more than one count but fewer than ten. The chain combines TRBV6-1 with TRBJ1-5, with a tentative D call TRBD1 (5 bases). V was clipped by 6 bases and J by 0 bases, with 6 bases between them. This CDR3 spans 13 amino acids. The germline V gene has CDR1 MNHNS and CDR2 SASEGT. The CDR3 DNA reads TGTGCCAGCAGCAGGGTTAGCAATCAGCCCCAGCATTTT. Protein sequence: CASSRVSNQPQHF.

In this sample, this clonotype turned up a few times. This chain uses TRBV7-2 with TRBJ1-2; 8 bases map to TRBD1. J gave up 6 bases and V 5 bases, and 11 bases lay outside the gene matches. The length of the CDR3 is 15 residues. Germline V gene sequence: CDR1 SGHTA, CDR2 FQGNSA. CDR3 nucleotide sequence: TGTGCCAGCAGCCACAGGGGGGGCCCCTCGCATGGCTACACCTTC. It is translated as CASSHRGGPSHGYTF.